This TCR beta chain was recovered during a study of radiotherapy plus CTLA-4 blockade in lung cancer. Across the whole study: Objective response rate was over 15%; disease control rate, around 30%.

General study findings and limits: Together with interferon-beta, which increased in serum after radiation, early dynamic changes in blood T cell clones were reportedly the best predictors of response. After radiotherapy and ipilimumab, tumor-derived clones expanded in peripheral blood.

With ipilimumab providing CTLA-4 blockade, focal radiation was administered to patients who had chemo-refractory metastatic non-small-cell lung cancer. This clone appeared a few times. Its antigen is as yet unknown. Measured with immunoSEQ multiplex PCR; TCRdb has only the in-frame clones, and not every one. The profile covers around 99,000 clones, with around 88% appearing a single time and roughly 4.6% taken by the ten largest. The CDR3 has 12 residues. Trimming took 8 bases from V and 2 from J, leaving 8 bases between them. Per the germline V gene, CDR1 is SGHNT and CDR2 is YENEEA. This specimen was peripheral blood, taken from a patient treated with radiotherapy plus ipilimumab. V is TRBV11-3 and J is TRBJ2-3, with D perhaps assigned TRBD1 or TRBD2 (5 bases each). The receptor's source is a human donor with non-small cell lung cancer that progressed on radiotherapy plus ipilimumab. The CDR3 spells CASRGDTDTQYF. The CDR3 DNA reads TGTGCCAGCCGGGGCGACACAGATACGCAGTATTTT.